This TCR beta chain was retrieved from a study of blood T cell repertoires in COVID-19. The germline V gene has CDR1 WNHNN and CDR2 SYGVQD (reference sequence). With V trimmed by 6 bases and J by 3 bases, 4 bases remained unmatched. The CDR3 has 14 amino acids. This clone was seen a few times. Clinical histories supplied by participants themselves formed the basis of cohort assignment. Two negative PCRs, clearance, or symptom resolution had been documented for recovered Cohort 3 donors. In the authors' workflow: Estimates of nucleated cell counts were drawn from the amplification of reference gene primers. Sequenced by immunoSEQ multiplex PCR; TCRdb stores in-frame clones only, minus some. Clone size and the V and J calls come from that table; the DNA yielded D and trimming. Of around 300,000 clones in the sample, less than 90% were seen once.

This sequence was found in a woman in her forties or fifties who had recovered from COVID-19. The chain recombines TRBV10-1 with TRBJ2-7; 11 bases agree with TRBD1. The sequenced material came from PBMCs or T cells enriched from blood (not recorded which). The CDR3 bases are TGCGCCAGCAGCCGGGACAGGGGGAACTACGAGCAGTACTTC. Translating gives CASSRDRGNYEQYF.